The clone carrying this T cell receptor (beta chain) showed up many times. Four PCR rounds used nested alpha and beta constant region primers plus the SP2 primer. TCRdb reanalysed the 5' RACE reads using MiXCR and keeps one entry per CDR3 protein. The sample lists about 59,000 distinct CDR3 sequences, approximately 8.5% occurring once. This entry comes from a study of naive and memory T cell subsets. An oligonucleotide containing a UMI was ligated to the 3' end of TCR cDNA. Germline CDR1 and CDR2: MDHEN and SYDVKM. This CDR3 spans 12 amino acids. V gave up 7 bases and J gave up 2 bases, with 6 bases separating them.

The chain uses TRBV28 and TRBJ1-5; D unclear. The source is a female donor in good health. The CDR3 here is CASIGGNQPQHF. The CDR3 DNA sequence: TGTGCCAGCATCGGGGGCAATCAGCCCCAGCATTTT.